Listed below are T cell receptor beta chains from one sample, sequenced in a study of identical twins. TCRdb analysed the 5' RACE reads with MiXCR anew, one entry per CDR3 protein. The sample shows fewer than 250,000 distinct CDR3 sequences, 7.5% of them seen only once. These data were likewise used in another study, on yellow fever vaccine responses in identical twins.

The source material was memory (CD45RO+) T cells sorted from blood. The source of these receptors is a woman between 18 and 29 years old in good health. Both conserved end residues are part of each CDR3. D genes are given only for firm matches. Clone size is stated in some rows and not others, as once, few, many or a class when expanded.

V gene: TRBV11-2
D gene: -
clone size: -
J gene: TRBJ1-2
CDR3 DNA: TGTGCCAGCAGCTTTCTCGGCAGTGGGCTAACTAACTATGGCTACACCTTC
CDR3 protein: CASSFLGSGLTNYGYTF

V gene: TRBV20-1
D gene: -
clone size: few
J gene: TRBJ2-7
CDR3 DNA: TGCAGTGCTAGTGAGCAGTACTTC
CDR3 protein: CSASEQYF

V gene: TRBV9
D gene: TRBD2
clone size: many
J gene: TRBJ2-5
CDR3 DNA: TGTGCCAGCAGCGCCGGGGGAGATGTGCTAGCGGGAGTAGAGACCCAGTACTTC
CDR3 protein: CASSAGGDVLAGVETQYF

V gene: TRBV14
D gene: -
clone size: many
J gene: TRBJ1-2
CDR3 DNA: TGTGCCAGCAGCCAAGATCGGCAGGGGATCGGCTACACCTTC
CDR3 protein: CASSQDRQGIGYTF

V gene: TRBV6-1
D gene: -
clone size: many
J gene: TRBJ1-6
CDR3 DNA: TGTGCCAGCAGTGACGGGCGGGGGCCCCTCCACTTT
CDR3 protein: CASSDGRGPLHF

V gene: TRBV15
D gene: TRBD1
clone size: many
J gene: TRBJ2-7
CDR3 DNA: TGTGCCACCAGCAGCTTCCGGGACAGGGGCGAGCAGTACTTC
CDR3 protein: CATSSFRDRGEQYF

V gene: TRBV2
D gene: TRBD2
clone size: -
J gene: TRBJ2-7
CDR3 DNA: TGTGCCAGCAGTCCCGGACTAGCGGGGGGCCAGGGCGAGCAGTACTTC
CDR3 protein: CASSPGLAGGQGEQYF

V gene: TRBV29-1
D gene: -
clone size: few
J gene: TRBJ2-5
CDR3 DNA: TGCAGCGTTGTATTTCAGGGGTCCCCTCAAGAGACCCAGTACTTC
CDR3 protein: CSVVFQGSPQETQYF

V gene: TRBV4-2
D gene: TRBD1
clone size: few
J gene: TRBJ1-4
CDR3 DNA: TGTGCCAGCAGCCAAGATGGACAGGGGCGTTTCATTGAAAAACTGTTTTTT
CDR3 protein: CASSQDGQGRFIEKLFF

V gene: TRBV28
D gene: TRBD2
clone size: -
J gene: TRBJ2-1
CDR3 DNA: TGTGCCTCCCGGGGGGCAGGACTAGCGGGAGGGAACAATGAGCAGTTCTTC
CDR3 protein: CASRGAGLAGGNNEQFF

V gene: TRBV11-2
D gene: TRBD1
clone size: -
J gene: TRBJ2-7
CDR3 DNA: TGTGCCAGCAGCCAACAGGGGTTCGACTACGAGCAGTACTTC
CDR3 protein: CASSQQGFDYEQYF

V gene: TRBV7-2
D gene: -
clone size: few
J gene: TRBJ2-4
CDR3 DNA: TGTGCCAGCAGCTTAGGAACGGGAATTAGCAAAAACATTCAGTACTTC
CDR3 protein: CASSLGTGISKNIQYF

V gene: TRBV7-2
D gene: TRBD1
clone size: -
J gene: TRBJ1-5
CDR3 DNA: TGTGCCAGCAGCTTACTGGACAGGGGGAATCAGCCCCAGCATTTT
CDR3 protein: CASSLLDRGNQPQHF

V gene: TRBV4-2
D gene: TRBD1
clone size: -
J gene: TRBJ2-3
CDR3 DNA: TGTGCCAGCAGCCAACCACAGGGGGCGAACCCCACAGATACGCAGTATTTT
CDR3 protein: CASSQPQGANPTDTQYF

V gene: TRBV29-1
D gene: -
clone size: many
J gene: TRBJ2-1
CDR3 DNA: TGCAGCGTTGGGGGTCTCTACAATGAGCAGTTCTTC
CDR3 protein: CSVGGLYNEQFF

V gene: TRBV5-6
D gene: TRBD1
clone size: many
J gene: TRBJ1-6
CDR3 DNA: TGTGCCAGCAGCTCGCCGGGACAGGGTTATTCACCCCTCCACTTT
CDR3 protein: CASSSPGQGYSPLHF

V gene: TRBV7-3
D gene: TRBD2
clone size: -
J gene: TRBJ2-5
CDR3 DNA: TGTGCCAGCAGCCCAGGGGGTAGCGGGGGAGAGACCCAGTACTTC
CDR3 protein: CASSPGGSGGETQYF

V gene: TRBV6-5
D gene: -
clone size: -
J gene: TRBJ1-1
CDR3 DNA: TGTGCCAGCAGTTACTCAGTCCTACCGAACACTGAAGCTTTCTTT
CDR3 protein: CASSYSVLPNTEAFF

V gene: TRBV27
D gene: -
clone size: -
J gene: TRBJ2-3
CDR3 DNA: TGTGCCAGCAGTTTCTTGGGGTCAGATACGCAGTATTTT
CDR3 protein: CASSFLGSDTQYF

V gene: TRBV29-1
D gene: -
clone size: -
J gene: TRBJ2-5
CDR3 DNA: TGCAGCGTTAAGATGGGGACCCAGTACTTC
CDR3 protein: CSVKMGTQYF

V gene: TRBV7-9
D gene: TRBD2
clone size: -
J gene: TRBJ2-1
CDR3 DNA: TGTGCCAGCAGCTTAATAAGCGGGAGGGCCTGGGAGCAGTTCTTC
CDR3 protein: CASSLISGRAWEQFF

V gene: TRBV3-1
D gene: -
clone size: few
J gene: TRBJ2-5
CDR3 DNA: TGTGCCAGTTGGAAGACAGACCAAGAGACCCAGTACTTC
CDR3 protein: CASWKTDQETQYF

V gene: TRBV7-9
D gene: -
clone size: many
J gene: TRBJ2-1
CDR3 DNA: TGTGCCAGCAGCCATTGGACCCCTTTGTTGGACAATGAGCAGTTCTTC
CDR3 protein: CASSHWTPLLDNEQFF

V gene: TRBV5-6
D gene: TRBD2
clone size: few
J gene: TRBJ2-3
CDR3 DNA: TGTGCCAGCAGCTTGACTAGCGGGAGTCCTACAGATACGCAGTATTTT
CDR3 protein: CASSLTSGSPTDTQYF

V gene: TRBV3-1
D gene: TRBD2
clone size: many
J gene: TRBJ2-2
CDR3 DNA: TGTGCCAGCAGCCAGGCGAGCGGGGTAAACACCGGGGAGCTGTTTTTT
CDR3 protein: CASSQASGVNTGELFF

V gene: TRBV6-1
D gene: -
clone size: -
J gene: TRBJ2-7
CDR3 DNA: TGTGCCAGCAGTATGTCAGTTGGGAAGTACTTC
CDR3 protein: CASSMSVGKYF